One sample yielded the 14 T cell receptor beta chains listed below, sequenced in a study of T-cell reconstitution after alpha-beta-depleted transplantation in children. During its preparation, the TCRbeta library received unique molecular identifiers. TCRdb ran MiXCR on the PCR reads and lists one entry per CDR3 protein. This table holds 210,000 or so distinct CDR3 sequences, roughly 11% found once. The sample here was PBMCs, taken before TCRalphabeta/CD19-depleted stem cell transplant. These receptors were collected from a child less than two years old with acute myeloid leukemia, due to receive a stem cell transplant.

This clonotype was detected many times. Here the CDR3 DNA reads TGTGCCAGCAGCCCCGGGGCCCTCTCTGGAAACACCATATATTTT. Its translation: CASSPGALSGNTIYF. This rearrangement joins TRBV11-2 to TRBJ1-3; maybe TRBD1 (5 bases). Germline CDR1 SGHAT, CDR2 FQNNGV. V lost 5 bases to trimming and J lost 0 bases, with 11 bases between them. The CDR3 is 15 residues long.

At least ten counts were recorded for this clonotype. V usage is TRBV28 and J usage is TRBJ1-1; D unresolved. Trimming took off 7 bases at V and 3 bases at J, with 12 bases between the two ends. This CDR3 spans 13 amino acids. Per germline, CDR1 MDHEN and CDR2 SYDVKM. CDR3 protein: CASTGGGDTEAFF. CDR3 bases: TGTGCCAGCACAGGTGGTGGGGACACTGAAGCTTTCTTT.

This clonotype appeared many times. This chain joins TRBV7-8 and TRBJ2-5; 11 bases match TRBD2. CDR1 SGHVS and CDR2 FQNEAQ come from the germline V gene. The CDR3 extends over 14 amino acids. The junction had 4 bases not matched to a gene; V was cut back by 1 base and J by 9 bases. CDR3 region: CASSLVLAGAPQYF. The DNA of the CDR3 is TGTGCCAGCAGCTTAGTACTAGCGGGAGCTCCCCAGTACTTC.

This clonotype was seen at least ten times. This chain joins TRBV5-1 and TRBJ2-6; D gene uncertain. The CDR3 covers 15 residues. Germline V CDR1 and CDR2: SGHRS, YFSETQ. Trimming stripped 0 bases from V and 3 bases from J, with 7 bases between. Written as DNA, the CDR3 is TGCGCCAGCAGCTTGGAGGGAATTGGGGCCAACGTCCTGACTTTC. This translates into CASSLEGIGANVLTF.

This clonotype was seen repeatedly, ten times or more. The chain has TRBV20-1 and TRBJ1-2; no firm D call. The CDR3 covers 13 residues. Germline-derived CDR1 and CDR2 are DFQATT and SNEGSKA (reference sequence). V gave up 0 bases and J gave up 2 bases, with 7 bases separating them. CDR3 sequence (DNA): TGCAGTGCTAGAGATAAGGACAACTATGGCTACACCTTC. Translating gives CSARDKDNYGYTF.

The sample holds many counts of this clonotype. J is TRBJ2-7 and V is TRBV12-3 or TRBV12-4; the match to TRBD2 covers 7 bases. This CDR3 comprises 15 residues. Unmatched junction bases numbered 5, after V lost 1 base and J lost 2 bases. The CDR3 DNA sequence: TGTGCCAGCAGTTTAGTCGAGGGGACTACCTACGAGCAGTACTTC. This codes for CASSLVEGTTYEQYF.

This clonotype has at least ten counts. The genes are TRBV7-9 and TRBJ1-2; no clear D. V lost 1 base and J lost 0, with 9 bases in between. Per the germline V gene, CDR1 is SEHNR and CDR2 is FQNEAQ (reference sequence). The CDR3 length is 15 residues. DNA for the CDR3: TGTGCCAGCAGCTTAGATGGGAGCCCTAACTATGGCTACACCTTC. Protein product: CASSLDGSPNYGYTF.

This clonotype was found many times. Written as DNA, the CDR3 is TGCGCCAGCAGCTTACAGGGATTAACGCGTAATTCACCCCTCCACTTT. This gives the protein CASSLQGLTRNSPLHF. The chain employs TRBV5-1 and TRBJ1-6; TRBD1 is a possible D gene (6 bases). The CDR3 covers 16 residues. The germline CDR1 and CDR2 sequences are SGHRS and YFSETQ. V lost 2 bases to trimming and J lost 6 bases, with 15 bases between them.

This clonotype was seen more than once but under ten times. The V call is TRBV7-8, the J call TRBJ1-1, with D possibly matching TRBD1 (6 bases). V lost 6 bases and J 8 bases, leaving 16 bases between the germline ends. Germline CDR1 is SGHVS and CDR2 is FQNEAQ. The CDR3 length is 13 residues. CDR3 amino acids: CASSLGGGQEAFF. The CDR3, as DNA: TGTGCCAGCAGTCTAGGGGGGGGGCAGGAAGCTTTCTTT.

Comments on this clonotype: Since the CDR3 does not end with the conserved phenylalanine or tryptophan, this likely comes from a read error. This chain links TRBV11-2 with TRBJ2-7; possible D gene TRBD1, 5 bases. The CDR3 is made up of 15 amino acids. The ends were cut back, 3 bases at V and 1 base at J, with 13 bases in the middle. CDR1 is SGHAT, CDR2 FQNNGV, per germline. CDR3 in amino acids: CASSFLKGWSYEQYL. As DNA, the CDR3 is TGTGCCAGCAGCTTTCTAAAGGGGTGGTCCTACGAGCAGTACCTC.

Many counts were recorded for this clonotype. The chain carries TRBV2 and TRBJ2-7; TRBD1 agrees at 8 bases. The CDR3 has 14 residues. Germline V gene data show CDR1 as SNHLY and CDR2 as FYNNEI. J lost 3 bases, V lost 8 bases, and 9 bases had no gene match. The CDR3 DNA reads as TGTGCCAGCGTAGGCGCAGGGGGCTACTACGAGCAGTACTTC. Its protein is CASVGAGGYYEQYF.

This clonotype was seen many times. This chain joins TRBV5-5 and TRBJ2-3; 8 bases fit TRBD2. J lost 0 bases, V lost 9 bases, and 9 bases had no gene match. Germline loops: CDR1 SGHKS, CDR2 YYEKEE (reference sequence). CDR3 length equals 15 residues. CDR3 sequence: CATDETSVSTDTQYF. The CDR3 bases are TGTGCCACCGATGAGACTAGCGTAAGCACAGATACGCAGTATTTT.

The table lists this clonotype with many counts. The DNA for the CDR3 is TGCAGCGTTGGTCAAGGTCGCACTGAAGCTTTCTTT. This translates into CSVGQGRTEAFF. This chain links TRBV29-1 with TRBJ1-1; no clear D. CDR1 and CDR2 (germline): SQVTM, ANQGSEA. This CDR3 contains 12 residues. The ends were cut back, 4 bases at V and 4 bases at J, with 10 bases in the middle.

In its sample, this clonotype was seen many times. The chain couples TRBV6-5 to TRBJ2-7; the D gene is possibly TRBD2 (5 bases). From germline, CDR1 is MNHEY and CDR2 SVGAGI. V dropped 0 bases and J dropped 3 bases, with 12 bases sitting between them. This CDR3 comprises 15 residues. CDR3 coding DNA: TGTGCCAGCAGTTACTCGACACCCGGAGGCTACGAGCAGTACTTC. Protein sequence: CASSYSTPGGYEQYF.